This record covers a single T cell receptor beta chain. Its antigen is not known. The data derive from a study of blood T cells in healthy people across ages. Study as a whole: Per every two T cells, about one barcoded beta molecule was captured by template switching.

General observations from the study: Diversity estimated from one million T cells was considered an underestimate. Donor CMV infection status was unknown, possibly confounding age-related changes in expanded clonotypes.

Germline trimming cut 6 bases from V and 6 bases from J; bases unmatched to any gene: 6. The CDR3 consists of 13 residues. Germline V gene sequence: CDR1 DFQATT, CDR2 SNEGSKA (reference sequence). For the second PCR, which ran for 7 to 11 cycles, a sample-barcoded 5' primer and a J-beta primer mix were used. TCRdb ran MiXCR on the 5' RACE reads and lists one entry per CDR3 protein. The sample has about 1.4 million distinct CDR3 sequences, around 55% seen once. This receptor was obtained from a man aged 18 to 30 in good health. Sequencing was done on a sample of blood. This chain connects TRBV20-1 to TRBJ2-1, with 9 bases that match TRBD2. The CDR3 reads CSAPGLAGNEQFF. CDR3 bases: TGCAGTGCACCGGGACTAGCAGGCAATGAGCAGTTCTTC.